Below are 7 T cell receptor beta chains sequenced from a single sample in a study of CD8 T cell repertoires and HIV-1 epitope variants. Sequencing was performed with immunoSEQ multiplex PCR; in TCRdb, only in-frame clones are kept and a portion is missing. The table shows roughly 5,800 clones, with 66% occurring only once. No antigen has been identified for these receptors. Sequences were obtained from cultured CD8+ T cells derived from PBMCs. All receptors derive from a male donor with HIV.

The gene calls are TRBV5-4 and TRBJ2-7; 8 bases match TRBD1. CDR3 length: 14 amino acids. V shed 3 bases and J 0 bases; nucleotides not matched to a gene: 2. Germline assignment: CDR1 SGHNT and CDR2 YYREEE (reference sequence). CDR3 DNA sequence: TGTGCCAGCAGCTGGACAGGGTCCTCCTACGAGCAGTACTTC. It specifies CASSWTGSSYEQYF.

J is TRBJ2-7 and V is TRBV5-1, with 12 bases aligning to TRBD2. The J segment lost 7 bases and the V segment lost 7 bases, leaving 9 bases of the junction unmatched. Germline V CDR1 and CDR2: SGHRS, YFSETQ. The CDR3 has 14 residues. The CDR3 DNA sequence: TGCGCCAGCGGCCTAGCGGGAGGGCCTGAGGAGCAGTACTTC. Translation gives CASGLAGGPEEQYF.

The chain joins TRBV6-5 to TRBJ2-1; D not resolved. V was clipped by 0 bases and J by 4 bases, with 10 bases between them. The CDR3 extends over 15 amino acids. Germline values: CDR1 MNHEY, CDR2 SVGAGI. The CDR3: CASSYSPGPYNEQFF. In nucleotides, the CDR3 is TGTGCCAGCAGTTACTCGCCGGGTCCTTACAATGAGCAGTTCTTC.

The chain links TRBV25-1 to TRBJ2-1, with 9 bases aligning to TRBD1. This CDR3 is built from 16 residues. The germline V gene encodes CDR1 MGHDK and CDR2 SYGVNS. J lost 9 bases, V lost 4 bases, and 13 bases had no gene match. In DNA, the CDR3 is TGTGCCAGCAGTGCTACAGGGGGCGCGGTTAAGTCTGAGCAGTTCTTC. This sequence encodes CASSATGGAVKSEQFF.

The genes are TRBV6-5 and TRBJ2-7; D is unresolved. Per the germline V gene, CDR1 is MNHEY and CDR2 is SVGAGI. This CDR3 comprises 14 residues. V was pared by 4 bases and J by 1 base, with 11 bases between. DNA of the CDR3: TGTGCCAGCAGTTTGGTGACTTCTTCCTACGAGCAGTACTTC. Its protein product is CASSLVTSSYEQYF.

To note about this clone: A junction end diverges from the germline sequence, so it may reflect a read error. The CDR3: CASSQDPPDLDYGYTF. The CDR3 DNA reads TGCGCCAGCAGCCAAGATCCCCCAGACTTGGACTATGGCTACACCTTC. This sequence joins TRBV7-2 and TRBJ1-2, with D hard to call. From germline, CDR1 is SGHTA and CDR2 FQGNSA. The CDR3 contains 16 residues. Full variable domain (rest looked up from reference TRBV7-2 and TRBJ1-2): GAGVSQSPSNKVTEKGKDVELRCDPISGHTALYWYRQSLGQGLEFLIYFQGNSAPDKSGLPSDRFSAERTGGSVSTLTIQRTQQEDSAVYLCASSQDPPDLDYGYTFGSGTRLTVV.

The chain recombines TRBV19 with TRBJ2-3; D is perhaps TRBD2 (5 bases). Deletions cut 8 bases from V and 5 bases from J, with 14 bases between. The CDR3 consists of 13 residues. Germline assignment: CDR1 LNHDA and CDR2 SQIVND (reference sequence). CDR3: CASAPLGIDTQYF. CDR3 bases: TGTGCCAGTGCACCACTAGGGATAGATACGCAGTATTTT. The variable domain in full, completed from reference TRBV19 and TRBJ2-3, reads DGGITQSPKYLFRKEGQNVTLSCEQNLNHDAMYWYRQDPGQGLRLIYYSQIVNDFQKGDIAEGYSVSREKKESFPLTVTSAQKNPTAFYLCASAPLGIDTQYFGPGTRLTVL.